Below, 12 T cell receptor beta chains from the same sample are listed, as sequenced in a study of T cells in Graves' hyperthyroidism and ophthalmopathy. Researchers took RNA transcripts and amplified the TCR beta CDR3 regions from them. The TCR CDR3 was amplified in a first-round RT-PCR using the HTBI primer set. From the multiplex PCR reads, TCRdb called clonotypes with MiXCR, one entry per CDR3 protein. The data show about 400,000 distinct CDR3 sequences, 15% seen once. Sample: blood. These receptors originate from a woman aged 25 to 39 with Graves' hyperthyroidism.

The CDR3 loop reads CSAPSGPWNNEQFF. The CDR3 region has the DNA TGCAGTGCCCCCAGCGGCCCATGGAACAATGAGCAGTTCTTC. The chain uses TRBV20-1 and TRBJ2-1; D possibly corresponds to TRBD2 (5 bases). Trimming took 6 bases from V and 5 from J, leaving 17 bases between them. The CDR3 spans 14 residues. The germline gives CDR1 DFQATT, CDR2 SNEGSKA (reference sequence).

This clonotype was observed a few times. One end of the junction does not line up with germline, which may come from a read error. The V and J genes are TRBV28 and TRBJ2-4; possibly TRBD2 for D (6 bases). Per the germline V gene, CDR1 is MDHEN and CDR2 is SYDVKM. CDR3 length: 16 amino acids. The DNA of the CDR3 is TGTGCCAGCAGTTTTTGGAGGGGCTTTGCCAAAAACACTCAGTACTTC. Encoded protein: CASSFWRGFAKNTQYF.

J is TRBJ2-7 and V is TRBV5-4, with D perhaps being TRBD1 or TRBD2 (5 bases each). In germline, CDR1 is SGHNT, CDR2 YYREEE (reference sequence). This CDR3 is 12 amino acids long. Trimming stripped 4 bases from V and 3 bases from J, with 8 bases between. CDR3 sequence (DNA): TGTGCCAGCAGCGGGACCGACTACGAGCAGTACTTC. Protein sequence: CASSGTDYEQYF.

This clonotype appeared many times. The chain uses TRBV27 and TRBJ2-7; 11 bases are a match to TRBD1. From germline, CDR1 is MNHEY and CDR2 SMNVEV (reference sequence). With 2 bases clipped from V and 0 bases from J, the junction kept 3 bases outside the gene matches. The CDR3 has 16 amino acids. The CDR3 spells CASSLAGTGGSYEQYF. The CDR3 bases are TGTGCCAGCAGTTTAGCCGGGACAGGGGGCTCCTACGAGCAGTACTTC.

Ten or more counts support this clonotype. The chain uses TRBV5-1 and TRBJ2-5; D may match TRBD1 or TRBD2 (6 bases each). Trimming stripped 0 bases from V and 3 bases from J, with 12 bases between. CDR3 size: 15 residues. The germline CDR1 and CDR2 sequences are SGHRS and YFSETQ. CDR3 amino acids: CASSLGGTNEETQYF. The CDR3 DNA follows: TGCGCCAGCAGCTTGGGCGGGACAAATGAAGAGACCCAGTACTTC.

V gene TRBV20-1 combines with J gene TRBJ2-7, with D tentatively TRBD2 (5 bases). V dropped 0 bases and J dropped 9 bases, with 24 bases sitting between them. The CDR3 extends over 16 amino acids. Germline CDR1 reads DFQATT; CDR2 reads SNEGSKA (reference sequence). CDR3 amino acids: CSAREAPLRDKKGQYF. CDR3 nucleotide sequence: TGCAGTGCTAGAGAGGCCCCCCTCCGGGATAAGAAGGGGCAGTACTTC.

At least ten counts were recorded for this clonotype. The DNA of the CDR3 is TGCAGTGCTAGAGGACAGGGGGGTTCGGTCAATGAGCAGTTCTTC. Translated: CSARGQGGSVNEQFF. The chain couples TRBV20-1 to TRBJ2-1; 9 nucleotides match TRBD1. The CDR3 is made up of 15 amino acids. V shed 1 base and J 6 bases; nucleotides not matched to a gene: 7. Looked up from germline, CDR1 is DFQATT and CDR2 is SNEGSKA (reference sequence).

This clonotype has only a few counts. The chain employs TRBV5-1 and TRBJ2-2; 11 bases map to TRBD2. The CDR3 has 16 amino acids. V gave up 1 base and J gave up 5 bases; unmatched junction bases: 4. Germline lookup yields CDR1 SGHRS and CDR2 YFSETQ. DNA of the CDR3: TGCGCCAGCAGCTTGACTAGCGGGAGTCGGACCGGGGAGCTGTTTTTT. This codes for CASSLTSGSRTGELFF.

The chain uses TRBV6-1 and TRBJ2-1; 8 bases align to TRBD2. Per the germline V gene, CDR1 is MNHNS and CDR2 is SASEGT. The CDR3 extends over 15 amino acids. The V segment lost 5 bases and the J segment 3 bases; nucleotides outside the gene matches: 6. CDR3 in amino acids: CASSPSGRHYNEQFF. CDR3 sequence (DNA): TGTGCCAGCAGTCCGAGCGGGAGACACTACAATGAGCAGTTCTTC.

The sample holds a few counts of this clonotype. This chain connects TRBV6-1 to TRBJ2-7; D is perhaps TRBD2 (6 bases). With 1 base removed from V and 6 bases from J, the gap between germline ends came to 10 bases. Per germline, CDR1 MNHNS and CDR2 SASEGT. CDR3 length equals 13 residues. CDR3 sequence: CASSEVPGVEQYF. CDR3 DNA: TGTGCCAGCAGTGAAGTTCCGGGGGTCGAGCAGTACTTC.

The rearrangement links TRBV29-1 to TRBJ1-4; D is uncertain. CDR3 length: 12 amino acids. CDR1 and CDR2 (germline): SQVTM, ANQGSEA. CDR3 bases: TGCAGTGCCCTCATGGCTAATGAAAAACTGTTTTTT. This gives the protein CSALMANEKLFF.

The V gene is TRBV5-4, the J gene TRBJ2-1, with 9 positions matching TRBD2. Germline CDR1 is SGHNT and CDR2 is YYREEE (reference sequence). The ends lost 0 bases at V and 9 bases at J; junction bases unmatched: 7. The CDR3 length is 15 residues. The CDR3 loop is CASSLGLTSGREQFF. DNA for the CDR3: TGTGCCAGCAGCTTGGGGTTAACTAGCGGGCGTGAGCAGTTCTTC.